Following are 27 T cell receptor beta chains from one sample sequenced in a study of control samples from healthy donors and cancer patients. Some clones are missing from TCRdb's copy, which holds only in-frame ones; the method was immunoSEQ multiplex PCR. The table lists approximately 140,000 clones, just under 90% of them singletons. Input material: PBMCs. The source is a man aged 50-60 years with head and neck cancer.

The gene calls are TRBV10-3 and TRBJ1-5; D is unclear. The CDR3 sequence is 12 residues long. Germline V gene data show CDR1 as ENHRY and CDR2 as SYGVKD. Trimming removed 0 bases at V and 9 bases at J, with 6 bases between. The DNA for the CDR3 is TGTGCCATCAGTGAGTCGATGGGGCCCCAGCATTTT. This codes for CAISESMGPQHF.

Sample share makes this clone medium-sized. This chain uses TRBV2 with TRBJ1-1, with D unresolved. Trimming took 5 bases from V and 8 from J, leaving 6 bases between them. Germline CDR1 and CDR2: SNHLY and FYNNEI. CDR3 size: 10 residues. In DNA form, the CDR3 reads TGTGCCAGCAGTAATTCCGAAGCTTTCTTT. Residues: CASSNSEAFF.

The chain couples TRBV18 to TRBJ2-1; no clear D gene. V gave up 0 bases and J gave up 4 bases, with 7 bases separating them. This CDR3 region has 14 residues. Germline CDR1 KGHSH, CDR2 LQKENI. The CDR3 protein is CASSPPNPYNEQFF. In DNA, the CDR3 is TGTGCCAGCTCACCACCTAACCCTTACAATGAGCAGTTCTTC.

This clone has only a few counts. The chain couples TRBV5-4 to TRBJ1-1, with 10 nucleotides matching TRBD1. V shed 3 bases, J shed 1 base, and the junction held 3 bases outside the gene matches. The CDR3 covers 15 residues. Germline V gives CDR1 SGHNT, CDR2 YYREEE (reference sequence). The CDR3 DNA reads TGTGCCAGCAGCTCCCGGGACAGGGGGAACACTGAAGCTTTCTTT. This sequence encodes CASSSRDRGNTEAFF.

The J gene is TRBJ2-3, the V gene TRBV9; 7 bases line up with TRBD1. CDR3 size: 14 residues. The V gene end was trimmed by 4 bases and the J gene end by 4 bases; junction bases not matched to a gene: 6. From germline, CDR1 is SGDLS and CDR2 YYNGEE. CDR3 coding DNA: TGTGCCAGCAGCACTTTAGGGACAGCAGATACGCAGTATTTT. Translation gives CASSTLGTADTQYF. Full variable domain (rest looked up from reference TRBV9 and TRBJ2-3): DSGVTQTPKHLITATGQRVTLRCSPRSGDLSVYWYQQSLDQGLQFLIQYYNGEERAKGNILERFSAQQFPDLHSELNLSSLELGDSALYFCASSTLGTADTQYFGPGTRLTVL.

This sequence joins TRBV27 and TRBJ2-7, with 9 bases identical to TRBD1. Germline V lookup: CDR1 MNHEY, CDR2 SMNVEV (reference sequence). CDR3 size: 14 residues. Losses at the gene ends were 3 bases for V and 3 bases for J; bases not matched to a gene: 3. The CDR3 region has the DNA TGTGCCAGCAGTTTTCAGACAGGGGGCTACGAGCAGTACTTC. Translation: CASSFQTGGYEQYF.

The V call is TRBV30, the J call TRBJ1-2, with 9 bases matching TRBD1. CDR3 length: 13 residues. Trimming took 0 bases from V and 5 from J; bases not matched to a gene: 1. The germline CDR1 and CDR2 sequences are GTSNPN and SVGIG (reference sequence). This chain's CDR3 is CAWSVGQGYGYTF. The CDR3 nucleotides read TGTGCCTGGAGTGTAGGACAGGGGTATGGCTACACCTTC.

The chain couples TRBV27 to TRBJ1-2, with 8 positions matching TRBD1. V lost 4 bases, J lost 5 bases, and 9 bases stayed unmatched. Per germline, CDR1 MNHEY and CDR2 SMNVEV (reference sequence). The CDR3 is 15 residues long. The CDR3 reads CASSSRGTGIYGYTF. CDR3 in DNA: TGTGCCAGCAGTTCTCGCGGGACAGGCATTTATGGCTACACCTTC.

The genes are TRBV20-1 and TRBJ2-1; D not certain. Germline V gives CDR1 DFQATT, CDR2 SNEGSKA (reference sequence). This CDR3 is built from 14 residues. V was cut by 3 bases and J by 1 base, with 10 bases left in between. In DNA form, the CDR3 reads TGCAGTGCTAGTAGTGGCAGGTCCTACAATGAGCAGTTCTTC. Translating it yields CSASSGRSYNEQFF.

This chain uses TRBV13 with TRBJ2-1; D remains ambiguous. The CDR3 runs 13 residues. Trimming pared 3 bases from V and 1 base from J, leaving 4 bases between. From germline, CDR1 is PRHDT and CDR2 FYEKMQ (reference sequence). The CDR3 DNA reads TGTGCCAGCAGCTTCGCATCCTACAATGAGCAGTTCTTC. Protein: CASSFASYNEQFF.

This chain joins TRBV6-5 and TRBJ2-7; 9 bases map to TRBD1. The V gene's germline CDR1 is MNHEY and CDR2 SVGAGI. The CDR3 loop spans 14 amino acids. J was trimmed by 5 bases and V by 4 bases; bases with no gene match: 6. The CDR3 spells CASSSWDRVDEQYF. DNA for the CDR3: TGTGCCAGCAGTTCTTGGGACAGGGTCGACGAGCAGTACTTC.

The V call is TRBV24-1, the J call TRBJ1-5, with no clear D. CDR3 size: 17 residues. CDR1 and CDR2 from the germline V gene are KGHDR and SFDVKD. V dropped 4 bases and J dropped 1 base, with 16 bases sitting between them. The CDR3 reads CATSDSSPRRSNQPQHF. The CDR3 region has the DNA TGTGCCACCAGTGACTCATCGCCCAGGAGGAGCAATCAGCCCCAGCATTTT.

The chain carries TRBV2 and TRBJ2-3; 14 bases are a match to TRBD2. V trimming: 6 bases; J trimming: 4 bases; junction bases outside the gene matches: 3. From germline, CDR1 is SNHLY and CDR2 FYNNEI. The CDR3 consists of 15 residues. CDR3: CASRRLAGGPDTQYF. In DNA, the CDR3 is TGTGCCAGCAGAAGACTAGCGGGGGGGCCAGATACGCAGTATTTT.

This chain uses TRBV29-1 with TRBJ2-7; the D gene is possibly TRBD1 (6 bases). The germline V gene has CDR1 SQVTM and CDR2 ANQGSEA. The CDR3 runs to 12 residues. V gave up 2 bases and J gave up 11 bases, with 16 bases separating them. This chain's CDR3 is CSVELDSFQKYF. The CDR3, as DNA: TGCAGCGTTGAACTGGACAGCTTCCAGAAGTACTTC.

The sample holds one count of this clone. The chain has TRBV3-1 (or the pseudogene TRBV3-2) and TRBJ1-4; 12 positions agree with TRBD1. Germline CDR1 and CDR2: LGHDT and YNNKEL (reference sequence). The CDR3 is 15 residues long. The V gene end was trimmed by 4 bases and the J gene end by 11 bases; junction bases not matched to a gene: 8. DNA of the CDR3: TGTGCCAGCAGCCCTACGGGACAGGGGGCATGGAAACTGTTTTTT. Amino acid sequence: CASSPTGQGAWKLFF.

The V gene is TRBV30, the J gene TRBJ2-7, with 7 bases aligning to TRBD2. The CDR3 consists of 15 residues. Germline V gene sequence: CDR1 GTSNPN, CDR2 SVGIG (reference sequence). Trimming at V came to 2 bases and at J to 5 bases, leaving 12 bases not matched to a gene. CDR3 in DNA: TGTGCCTGGAGTCCCCTTCGGGGGGTAAAGGACGAGCAGTACTTC. This translates into CAWSPLRGVKDEQYF.

This chain connects TRBV28 to TRBJ2-7, with 8 nucleotides matching TRBD2. The V segment lost 5 bases and the J segment 6 bases; nucleotides outside the gene matches: 9. The CDR3 covers 14 residues. In germline, CDR1 is MDHEN, CDR2 SYDVKM. The CDR3, as DNA: TGTGCCAGCAGTACGGGGGCTAGCGGGCTCGAGCAGTACTTC. Its translation: CASSTGASGLEQYF.

This sequence joins TRBV7-9 and TRBJ2-1, with D possibly matching TRBD2 (7 bases). The V end was cut by 4 bases, the J end by 5 bases, with 15 bases between. The length of the CDR3 is 15 residues. Germline V CDR1 and CDR2: SEHNR, FQNEAQ (reference sequence). The CDR3 DNA is TGTGCCAGCAGCTCCCGGCGGCGGGGGCACAATGAGCAGTTCTTC. Amino acids: CASSSRRRGHNEQFF.

The V gene is TRBV20-1, the J gene TRBJ1-2; D not certain. Per the germline V gene, CDR1 is DFQATT and CDR2 is SNEGSKA (reference sequence). The CDR3 totals 9 residues. The V and J ends lost 5 bases and 9 bases respectively, with 7 bases between them. The CDR3 DNA follows: TGCAGTGCTTTGGAGAGCTACACCTTC. It specifies CSALESYTF.

This clone came up once. The chain links TRBV6-5 to TRBJ1-1; D ambiguous. V lost 4 bases and J lost 1, with 1 base in between. CDR1 and CDR2 from the germline V gene are MNHEY and SVGAGI. The CDR3 is 11 amino acids. CDR3 nucleotides: TGTGCCAGCAGTTCGAACACTGAAGCTTTCTTT. Encoded protein: CASSSNTEAFF.

The rearrangement uses TRBV11-2 and TRBJ1-1; D is possibly TRBD1 (6 bases). V lost 6 bases to trimming and J lost 0 bases, with 26 bases between them. CDR3 length: 19 amino acids. The germline gives CDR1 SGHAT, CDR2 FQNNGV. CDR3 region: CASSLPRTGTPTLNTEAFF. The CDR3 nucleotides read TGTGCCAGCAGTTTACCTAGAACCGGGACACCAACTTTGAACACTGAAGCTTTCTTT. Filled out from reference TRBV11-2 and TRBJ1-1, the complete variable domain reads EAGVAQSPRYKIIEKRQSVAFWCNPISGHATLYWYQQILGQGPKLLIQFQNNGVVDDSQLPKDRFSAERLKGVDSTLKIQPAKLEDSAVYLCASSLPRTGTPTLNTEAFFGQGTRLTVV.

This chain joins TRBV30 and TRBJ2-7; tentatively, D is TRBD1 (6 bases). V was shortened by 5 bases and J by 3 bases, with 8 bases between the two germline ends. From germline, CDR1 is GTSNPN and CDR2 SVGIG (reference sequence). This CDR3 is 11 amino acids long. CDR3 nucleotide sequence: TGTGCCTGGGACAGGAACTACGAGCAGTACTTC. It translates to CAWDRNYEQYF.

The CDR3 sequence is CSVQAGGSYEQYF. In nucleotides, the CDR3 is TGCAGCGTTCAAGCAGGGGGGTCCTACGAGCAGTACTTC. The chain recombines TRBV29-1 with TRBJ2-7; D might be TRBD1 (7 bases). Germline V gene lookup returns CDR1 SQVTM and CDR2 ANQGSEA. This CDR3 comprises 13 residues. The germline V and J ends were trimmed by 5 bases and 1 base, with 12 bases remaining between them.

The chain recombines TRBV12-3 or TRBV12-4 with TRBJ1-1; D uncertain. V lost 6 bases and J 5 bases, leaving 10 bases between the germline ends. CDR3 size: 12 residues. Here the CDR3 reads CASSPIRTEAFF. CDR3 DNA sequence: TGTGCCAGCAGCCCTATACGGACTGAAGCTTTCTTT.

J is TRBJ2-1 and V is TRBV7-9, with TRBD1 identical over 11 bases. V shed 4 bases and J 5 bases; nucleotides not matched to a gene: 7. This CDR3 contains 16 residues. CDR1 is SEHNR and CDR2 is FQNEAQ in the germline V gene (reference sequence). The CDR3 here is CASSSRTGGADNEQFF. CDR3 bases: TGTGCCAGCAGCTCCCGGACAGGGGGCGCGGACAATGAGCAGTTCTTC.

Only a few counts were recorded for this clone. The rearrangement joins TRBV10-3 to TRBJ1-5; D gene unclear. CDR3 size: 15 residues. V was cut by 3 bases and J by 3 bases, with 12 bases left in between. CDR1 is ENHRY and CDR2 is SYGVKD in the germline V gene. Here the CDR3 DNA reads TGTGCCATCAGTGAACTGGGAGGCTCCAATCAGCCCCAGCATTTT. It is translated as CAISELGGSNQPQHF.

This clone has just one count. Other DNA sequences within the sample encode an identical CDR3. V and J are TRBV11-2 and TRBJ2-7, with 9 positions matching TRBD1. Losses at the gene ends were 1 base for V and 4 bases for J; bases not matched to a gene: 5. CDR1 and CDR2 (germline): SGHAT, FQNNGV. This CDR3 contains 15 residues. CDR3 in amino acids: CASSLGGDRAYEQYF. The CDR3 DNA follows: TGTGCCAGCAGCTTAGGAGGGGACAGGGCTTACGAGCAGTACTTC.